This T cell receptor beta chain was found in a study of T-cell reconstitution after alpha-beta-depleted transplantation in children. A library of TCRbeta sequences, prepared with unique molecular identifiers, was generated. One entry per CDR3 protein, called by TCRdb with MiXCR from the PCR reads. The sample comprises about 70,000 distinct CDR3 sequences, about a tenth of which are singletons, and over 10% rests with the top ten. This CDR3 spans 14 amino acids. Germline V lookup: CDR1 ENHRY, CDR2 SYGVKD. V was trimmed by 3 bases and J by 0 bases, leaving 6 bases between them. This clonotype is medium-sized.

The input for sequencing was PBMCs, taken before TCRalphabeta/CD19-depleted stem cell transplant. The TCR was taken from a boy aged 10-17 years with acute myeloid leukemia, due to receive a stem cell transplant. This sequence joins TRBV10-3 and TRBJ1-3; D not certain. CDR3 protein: CAISDGSSGNTIYF. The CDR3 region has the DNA TGTGCCATCAGTGATGGGTCCTCTGGAAACACCATATATTTT.